This T cell receptor (beta chain) was profiled in a study of blood T cell repertoires in COVID-19. On the study more broadly: T cells, B-cell-depleted T cells, or PBMCs provided the cDNA or gDNA that served as material.

Trimming removed 4 bases from V and 3 bases from J, with 6 bases in between. The CDR3 extends over 12 amino acids. Under the authors' procedure: Using reference gene primer amplification, nucleated cell counts were estimated. Method: immunoSEQ multiplex PCR; TCRdb's copy keeps in-frame clones and lacks some. V and J calls and clone size come straight from that table; D and trimming were deduced from the DNA. The sample lists about 170,000 clones; roughly 86% were seen once. Sequenced material: peripheral blood. This TCR was recovered from a man aged 35 to 55 who had recovered from COVID-19. The genes are TRBV12-3 or TRBV12-4 and TRBJ1-1; D unresolved. This chain's CDR3 is CASSYQDTEAFF. CDR3 in DNA: TGTGCCAGCAGTTATCAGGACACTGAAGCTTTCTTT.